This T cell receptor (beta chain) was captured in a study of blood T cell repertoires in COVID-19. Study overall: T cells, B-cell-depleted T cells, or PBMCs provided the cDNA or gDNA that served as material.

Profiling relied on immunoSEQ multiplex PCR, and the TCRdb table lists in-frame clones only, not all of them. The profile shows about 440,000 clones, around 89% of them singletons. The source is a woman between 25 and 40 years old with acute or convalescent COVID-19. Material: peripheral blood.

The CDR3 sequence: CASSFRGNYGYTF. CDR3 bases: TGTGCCAGCAGCTTTAGGGGCAACTATGGCTACACCTTC. The chain couples TRBV5-4 to TRBJ1-2; possibly TRBD1 for D (5 bases). Germline assignment: CDR1 SGHNT and CDR2 YYREEE (reference sequence). The CDR3 runs 13 residues. V was cut by 2 bases and J by 2 bases, with 7 bases left in between. The variable domain in full, completed from reference TRBV5-4 and TRBJ1-2, reads ETGVTQSPTHLIKTRGQQVTLRCSSQSGHNTVSWYQQALGQGPQFIFQYYREEENGRGNFPPRFSGLQFPNYSSELNVNALELDDSALYLCASSFRGNYGYTFGSGTRLTVV.